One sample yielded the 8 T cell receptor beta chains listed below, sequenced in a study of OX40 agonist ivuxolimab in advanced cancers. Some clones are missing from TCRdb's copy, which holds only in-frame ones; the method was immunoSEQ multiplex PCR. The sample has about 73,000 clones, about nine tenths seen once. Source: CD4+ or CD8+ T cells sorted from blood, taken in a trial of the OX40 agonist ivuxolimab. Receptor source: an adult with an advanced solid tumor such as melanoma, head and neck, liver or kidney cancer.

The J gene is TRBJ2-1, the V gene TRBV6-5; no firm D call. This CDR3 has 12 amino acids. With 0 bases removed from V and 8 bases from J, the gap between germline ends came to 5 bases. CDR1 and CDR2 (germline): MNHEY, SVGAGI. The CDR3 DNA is TGTGCCAGCAGTTACTCTGGCGATGAGCAGTTCTTC. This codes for CASSYSGDEQFF.

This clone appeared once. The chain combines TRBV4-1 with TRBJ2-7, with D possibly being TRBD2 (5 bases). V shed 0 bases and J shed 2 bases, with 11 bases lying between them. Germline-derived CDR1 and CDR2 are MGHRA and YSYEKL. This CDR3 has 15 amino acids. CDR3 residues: CASSQDSPGTYEQYF. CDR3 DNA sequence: TGCGCCAGCAGCCAAGATTCCCCGGGAACCTACGAGCAGTACTTC.

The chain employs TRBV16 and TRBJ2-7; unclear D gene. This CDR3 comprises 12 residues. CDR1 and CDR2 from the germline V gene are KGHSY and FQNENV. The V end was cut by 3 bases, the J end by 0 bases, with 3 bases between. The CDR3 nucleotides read TGTGCCAGCAGCCAGAGCTCCTACGAGCAGTACTTC. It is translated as CASSQSSYEQYF.

CDR3 sequence reads: CSVDIVGPNTGELFF. The CDR3 DNA reads TGCAGCGTTGATATCGTAGGACCTAACACCGGGGAGCTGTTTTTT. The chain uses TRBV29-1 and TRBJ2-2; D remains unclear. Per germline, CDR1 SQVTM and CDR2 ANQGSEA. This CDR3 is built from 15 residues. Between the trimmed V and J ends, which lost 3 bases and 2 bases, there was a span of 13 bases.

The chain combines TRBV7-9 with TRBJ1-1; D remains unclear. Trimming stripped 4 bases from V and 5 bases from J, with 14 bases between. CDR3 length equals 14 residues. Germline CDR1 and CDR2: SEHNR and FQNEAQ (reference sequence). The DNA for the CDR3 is TGTGCCAGCAGCTCGGACGGCTCATGGACTGAAGCTTTCTTT. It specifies CASSSDGSWTEAFF.

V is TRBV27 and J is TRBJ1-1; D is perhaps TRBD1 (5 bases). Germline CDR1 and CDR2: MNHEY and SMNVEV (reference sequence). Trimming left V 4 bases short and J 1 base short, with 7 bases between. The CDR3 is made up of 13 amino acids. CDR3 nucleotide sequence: TGTGCCAGCAGTTCAGGGAAGAACACTGAAGCTTTCTTT. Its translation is CASSSGKNTEAFF.

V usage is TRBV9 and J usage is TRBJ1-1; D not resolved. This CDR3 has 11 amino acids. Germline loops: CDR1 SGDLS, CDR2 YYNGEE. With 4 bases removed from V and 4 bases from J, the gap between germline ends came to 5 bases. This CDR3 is CASSTGTEAFF. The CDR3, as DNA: TGTGCCAGCAGCACGGGCACTGAAGCTTTCTTT. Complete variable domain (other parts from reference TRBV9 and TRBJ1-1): DSGVTQTPKHLITATGQRVTLRCSPRSGDLSVYWYQQSLDQGLQFLIQYYNGEERAKGNILERFSAQQFPDLHSELNLSSLELGDSALYFCASSTGTEAFFGQGTRLTVV.

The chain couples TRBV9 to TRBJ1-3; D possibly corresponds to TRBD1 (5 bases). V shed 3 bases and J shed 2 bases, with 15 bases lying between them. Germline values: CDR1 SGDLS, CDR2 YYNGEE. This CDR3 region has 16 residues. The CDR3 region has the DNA TGTGCCAGCAGCGCCCCGGCAGGGTTGACTGGAAACACCATATATTTT. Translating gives CASSAPAGLTGNTIYF.